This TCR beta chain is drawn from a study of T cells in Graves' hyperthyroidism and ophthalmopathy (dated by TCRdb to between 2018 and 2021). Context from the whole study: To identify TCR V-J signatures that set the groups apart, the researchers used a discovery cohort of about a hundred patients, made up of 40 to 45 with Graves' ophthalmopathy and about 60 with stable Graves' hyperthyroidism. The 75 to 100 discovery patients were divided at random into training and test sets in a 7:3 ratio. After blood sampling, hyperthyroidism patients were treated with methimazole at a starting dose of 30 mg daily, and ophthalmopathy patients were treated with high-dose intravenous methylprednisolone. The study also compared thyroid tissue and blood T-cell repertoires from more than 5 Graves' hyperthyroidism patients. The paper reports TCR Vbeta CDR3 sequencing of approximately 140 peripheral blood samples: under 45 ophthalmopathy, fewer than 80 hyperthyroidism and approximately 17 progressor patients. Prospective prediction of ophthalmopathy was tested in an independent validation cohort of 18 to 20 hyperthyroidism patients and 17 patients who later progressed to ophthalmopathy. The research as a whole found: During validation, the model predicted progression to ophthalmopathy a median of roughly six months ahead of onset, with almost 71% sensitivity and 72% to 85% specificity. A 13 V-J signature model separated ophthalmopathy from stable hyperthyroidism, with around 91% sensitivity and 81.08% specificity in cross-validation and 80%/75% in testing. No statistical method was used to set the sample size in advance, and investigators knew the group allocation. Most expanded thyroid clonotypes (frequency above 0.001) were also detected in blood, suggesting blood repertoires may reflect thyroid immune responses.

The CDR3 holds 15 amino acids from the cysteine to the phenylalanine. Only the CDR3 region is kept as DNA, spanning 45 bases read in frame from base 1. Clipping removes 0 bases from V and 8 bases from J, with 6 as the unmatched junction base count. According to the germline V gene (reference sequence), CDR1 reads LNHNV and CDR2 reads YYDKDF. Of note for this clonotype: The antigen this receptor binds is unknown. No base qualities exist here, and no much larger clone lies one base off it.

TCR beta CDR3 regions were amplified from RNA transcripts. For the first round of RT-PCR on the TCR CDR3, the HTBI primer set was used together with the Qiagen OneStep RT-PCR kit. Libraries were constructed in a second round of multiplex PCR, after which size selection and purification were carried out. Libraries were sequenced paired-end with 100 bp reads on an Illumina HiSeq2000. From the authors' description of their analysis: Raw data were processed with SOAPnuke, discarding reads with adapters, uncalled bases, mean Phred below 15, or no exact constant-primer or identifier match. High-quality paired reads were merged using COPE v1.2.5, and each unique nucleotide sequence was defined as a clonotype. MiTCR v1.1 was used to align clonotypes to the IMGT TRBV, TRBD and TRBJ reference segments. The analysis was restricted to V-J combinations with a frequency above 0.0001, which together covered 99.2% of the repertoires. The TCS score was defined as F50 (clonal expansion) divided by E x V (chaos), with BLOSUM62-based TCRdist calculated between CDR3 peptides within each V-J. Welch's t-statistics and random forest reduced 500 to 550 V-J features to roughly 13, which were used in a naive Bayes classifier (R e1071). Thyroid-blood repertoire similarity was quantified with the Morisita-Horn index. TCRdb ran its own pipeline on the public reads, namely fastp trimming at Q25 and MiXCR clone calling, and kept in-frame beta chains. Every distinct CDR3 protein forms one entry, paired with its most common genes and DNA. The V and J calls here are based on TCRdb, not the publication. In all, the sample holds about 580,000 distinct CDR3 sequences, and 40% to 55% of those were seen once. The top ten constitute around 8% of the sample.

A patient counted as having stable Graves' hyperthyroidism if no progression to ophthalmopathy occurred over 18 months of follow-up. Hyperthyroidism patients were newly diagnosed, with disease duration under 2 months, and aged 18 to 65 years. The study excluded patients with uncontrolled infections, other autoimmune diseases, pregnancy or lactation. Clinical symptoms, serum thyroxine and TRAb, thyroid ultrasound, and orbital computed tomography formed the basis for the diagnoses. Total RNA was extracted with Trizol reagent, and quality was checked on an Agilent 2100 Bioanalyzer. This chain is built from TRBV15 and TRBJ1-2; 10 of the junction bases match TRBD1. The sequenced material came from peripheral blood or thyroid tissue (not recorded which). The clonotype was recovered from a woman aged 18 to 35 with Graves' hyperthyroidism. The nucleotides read TGTGCCACCAGCAGAGATTTACGGACAGGGGGAGGCTACACCTTC. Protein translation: CATSRDLRTGGGYTF.